This TCR beta chain came from a study of cytomegalovirus exposure and HLA in healthy donors (TCRdb year 2017). Looking at the study overall: An earlier analysis of approximately 550 of the donors reported 276 Gb of sequence data and roughly 110 million unique TCR beta sequences from 150 million to 200 million T cells. Around 320 gigabases of sequencing data and around 87 million unique TCR sequences were included in an early release covering over 600 HLA-typed donors. Among the roughly 400 genotyped donors, 75% to 90% belonged to the genetic ancestry cluster associated with self-reported Caucasian donors. The aim of the study was to test whether cataloging public T cell receptors could identify signatures of past pathogen exposure. Using immunosequencing, the study profiled T cell repertoires from 500 to 800 subjects and related those repertoires to cytomegalovirus serostatus. A separate validation cohort of roughly 130 different subjects was used in addition to the approximately 640-subject first cohort. The study combined high-throughput TCR immunosequencing, statistical association of individual TCRs with disease status, and machine learning to predict cytomegalovirus infection status. To study patterns of TCR occurrence, a later analysis re-analyzed previously published TCR beta repertoires from several hundred donors and added high-resolution HLA genotyping. In the later analysis, no new phenotypic data were used to find candidate immune exposures; instead, reliance was placed on TCR beta sequences and their occurrence across donors. In an earlier analysis of roughly 540 of the donors, high-throughput TCR beta sequencing was used to judge whether each TCR beta V gene segment behaved as functional or pseudogenic. Alongside the repertoire data, information on donor age, sex, ethnicity and CMV serostatus was compiled. Genome-wide SNP genotypes for about three fifths of the 666 donors were used in a later genetic analysis, which treated that subset as a discovery cohort. All discovery cohort repertoires had been generated on a single sequencing platform. HLA typing included class I and class II loci at four-digit resolution. The number of typed donors differed by locus: about 620-640 for A, B, C, DRB1 and DQB1; 500 to 550 for DQA1; some 590 for DPA1; and some 450 for DPB1. A few DR-DQ haplotypes were treated as single units for association and clustering because of strong linkage in the cohort. Across around 400 genotyped donors of the cohort, an average of approximately 200,000 unique TCR beta nucleotide sequences per donor were sequenced, and roughly 20% of those sequences were non-productive. Study-wide conclusions, independent of this receptor: The classifier was reported to diagnose cytomegalovirus status with high specificity and sensitivity in both the original and validation cohorts. Because counts were too low, around 18 rarely observed V segments, including chromosome 9 orphons, were left out of the earlier analysis of approximately 580 of the donors. According to a later analysis, TCR association rates differed among HLA loci, with DRB1 alleles showing the most associated TCRs and HLA-C alleles showing the fewest. In vitro tests confirmed that a few of the cytomegalovirus-associated TCR beta chains recognize cytomegalovirus antigens. CMV serostatus was the only immune exposure information available for the cohort. The 87-base-pair reads could not distinguish some IMGT-functional V segments, including TRBV6-2 and TRBV6-3, so those segments were excluded. A later analysis found that HLA-associated TCR beta chains were more clonally expanded and had lower generation probabilities than equally common non-associated chains. Several of the top co-occurrence clusters appeared to be linked to parvovirus B19, influenza, CMV and Epstein-Barr virus, according to a later analysis. Correlated functional status among segregating V segments might reflect linkage disequilibrium, but an unknown experimental factor could not be ruled out. A later genetic analysis associated a missense DCLRE1C variant with V-gene and J-gene trimming of TCR beta chains, and an independent cohort replicated the association. Most TCR sequences were observed very rarely across donors, whereas some public TCRs were present in many individuals. A further reported finding was that TCR beta sequences accurately predicted the HLA-A and HLA-B alleles for most subjects in the first cohort. Because HLA typing was unavailable for some donors at each locus, only the typed subset was used in association tests. The authors suggested that the approach could potentially be generalized to other disease states and immunological phenotypes. According to a later genetic analysis, donors in an Asian-associated ancestry cluster had fewer N-insertions in productive TCRs than the roughly 670-donor mean. In a later analysis, 15,000 to 20,000 TCR beta sequences were associated with specific HLA alleles at a false discovery rate of 0.05. This cohort had only TCR beta chains sequenced, and the lack of alpha or paired-chain data limited which features could be detected. The study gave a list of roughly 150 TCR beta chains associated with cytomegalovirus. An earlier analysis of approximately 600 of the donors showed that most TCR beta V segments appeared in productive rearrangements either about 87% or about 30% of the time, which broadly matched IMGT annotations. A cluster of highly shared sequence variants was judged likely to represent a technical artifact of the sequencing pipeline. The presence/absence analyses assumed that sequencing depth was roughly uniform across donors, and that assumption may not be true. Most CMV-associated TCR beta chains appeared to be HLA-restricted in a later analysis, and the HLA associations seemed to be driven largely by CMV exposure. Assigning TCR associations to individual alleles was difficult when HLA alleles, especially DR and DQ, strongly co-occurred.

On this clone: No antigen is known for it. Per-base qualities were not stored, and no clone one base away is much larger.

Unmatched junction bases come to 3, with V trimmed by 0 bases and J by 4 bases. The cysteine opens and the phenylalanine closes a CDR3 of 15 amino acids. Only the CDR3 DNA stays, 45 bases, in frame from base 1. As encoded in the germline V gene, CDR1 is SGDLS while CDR2 is YYNGEE. The cohort comprised some 730 healthy bone marrow donors. All cohort members were sampled while nominally healthy, although unrecorded immune exposures were likely present. The donor was CMV seronegative and belonged to the group of 352 seronegative cohort members. Each donor provided a peripheral blood sample, and peripheral blood mononuclear cells were used for TCR beta sequencing. Genomic DNA was extracted from the blood cell samples with the Qiagen DNeasy Blood Extraction Kit. Library method: the immunoSEQ multiplex PCR assay. For the multiplex PCR, a mixture combining 60 forward primers for TCR Vbeta segments and 13 reverse primers for TCR Jbeta segments was used. The CDR3 region of rearranged TCR beta genes was amplified from genomic DNA with a multiplex PCR assay. On the Illumina HiSeq System, the amplified TCR beta libraries were sequenced as 87-base-pair reads. Processing in the source paper ran as follows. A later analysis counted some 74 million unique TCR beta chains across the roughly 700 repertoires, and around 9.9 million of these chains were shared by at least two donors. A nearest-neighbor algorithm error-corrected the raw reads and collapsed the reads into unique sequences, merging closely related sequences to remove PCR and sequencing errors. Alignment of CDR3 sequences to IMGT reference sequences was used to assign V, D and J gene segments. For a sequence to be retained, a match of at least six nucleotides was required to both a V gene segment and a J gene segment. Rearrangements were called productive when the CDR3 lacked stop codons and stayed in frame with V and J; all others were non-productive. Following IMGT convention, CDR3 was defined as the stretch from the second conserved V-encoded cysteine to the conserved J-encoded phenylalanine. The earlier analysis of fewer than 700 of the donors excluded sequences that lacked an unambiguous match to a single V gene segment. An earlier analysis of several hundred of the donors called V segments functional above 56.7% productive rearrangements and segregating when the between-donor standard deviation exceeded 5%. To diagnose cytomegalovirus status from the catalog of TCR beta chain sequences, a statistical classification framework was built. V and J gene assignment, in a later analysis, came from comparing TCR nucleotide sequences with IMGT/GENE-DB human TR gene sequences. A later analysis assigned CDR3 sequences and most-parsimonious VDJ recombination scenarios with the TCRdist pipeline. In a later analysis, every TCR beta chain was defined by the combination of its CDR3 amino acid sequence and its V-gene family, and reads without a unique V-gene family were dropped. In a later analysis, fewer than 600 highly shared, low-generation-probability nucleotide sequences were removed to address suspected cross-contamination and a sequencing artifact. In a later analysis, a clonal expansion index for each public chain was calculated from normalized within-repertoire ranks of inferred template counts. A later analysis computed generation probabilities with a VDJ recombination model fitted to out-of-frame rearrangements, and checked the results against IGoR. A later analysis scored TCR-TCR, TCR-HLA and TCR-CMV co-occurrence with hypergeometric tests, applying a repertoire-size bias correction to TCR pairs. In a later analysis, false discovery rates were estimated by permuting HLA or CMV assignments 20 times. A later analysis grouped co-occurring TCRs with DBSCAN, adding TCRdist sequence similarity when clustering within HLA-allele-positive subsets. Co-occurrence clustering excluded repertoires with fewer than 30,000 or more than 120,000 public chains, plus five with anomalous nucleotide sharing. TCRdb re-hosts the immuneACCESS table, in-frame sequences only. Its copies lack some clones; in the studies checked, an unresolved V gene accounts for under half of them, and the cause for the rest is not known. D and trimming were read from the DNA, whereas the V and J calls and clone size are those reported in that table. Counted in this sample were approximately 100,000 clones; under 85% of them appeared once. The ten largest account for around 1.9% of the sample.

The V and J segments used are TRBV9 and TRBJ1-2; a stretch of 10 junction bases matches TRBD1. Material for sequencing was PBMCs. This TCR was recovered from a woman between 40 and 55 years old in good health and CMV-seronegative. The CDR3 region: CASSVEGQGTYGYTF. The nucleotide sequence reads TGTGCCAGCAGCGTAGAGGGACAGGGGACCTATGGCTACACCTTC.